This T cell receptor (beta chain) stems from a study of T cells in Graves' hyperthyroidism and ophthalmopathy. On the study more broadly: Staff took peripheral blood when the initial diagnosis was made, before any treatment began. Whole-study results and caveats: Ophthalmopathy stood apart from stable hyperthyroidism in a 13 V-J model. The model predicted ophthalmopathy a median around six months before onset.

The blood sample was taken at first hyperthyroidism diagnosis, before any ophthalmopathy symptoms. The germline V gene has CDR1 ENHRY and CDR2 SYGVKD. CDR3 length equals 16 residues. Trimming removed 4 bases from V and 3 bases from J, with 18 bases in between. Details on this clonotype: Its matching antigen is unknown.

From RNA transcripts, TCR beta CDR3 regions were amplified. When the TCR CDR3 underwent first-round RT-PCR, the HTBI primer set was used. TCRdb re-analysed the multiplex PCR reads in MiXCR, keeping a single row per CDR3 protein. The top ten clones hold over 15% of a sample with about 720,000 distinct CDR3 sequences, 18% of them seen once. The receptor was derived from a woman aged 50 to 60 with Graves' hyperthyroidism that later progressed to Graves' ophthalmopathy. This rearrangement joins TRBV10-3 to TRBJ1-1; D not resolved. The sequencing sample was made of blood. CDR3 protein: CAISANFESGYTEAFF. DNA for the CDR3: TGTGCCATCAGTGCCAACTTTGAGTCGGGGTACACTGAAGCTTTCTTT.